These T cell receptor beta chains were read from a single sample in a study of blood T cell repertoires in COVID-19. Method: immunoSEQ multiplex PCR; TCRdb's copy keeps in-frame clones and lacks some. The table records some 300,000 clones, about 91% of them present only once. Specimen: peripheral blood. All receptors come from a woman aged 25 to 39 who had recovered from COVID-19. Both conserved end residues are part of each CDR3. A D gene is named only where the DNA matches it firmly. Some rows mark clone size as missing; the rest say once, few, many or name a class of expanded clone.

v_call	d_call	j_call	clone_size	cdr3_aa	cdr3_nt
TRBV4-1	.	TRBJ2-7	.	CASSQDWADYEQYF	TGCGCCAGCAGCCAAGATTGGGCAGACTACGAGCAGTACTTT
TRBV29-1	.	TRBJ2-2	.	CSGGLSSSAGELFF	TGCAGCGGTGGGCTCTCCTCAAGTGCCGGGGAGCTGTTTTTT
TRBV28	TRBD2	TRBJ2-2	.	CASTSGGRVTGELFF	TGTGCCAGCACCTCGGGGGGGCGAGTCACCGGGGAGCTGTTTTTT
TRBV7-9	.	TRBJ1-1	.	CASSLDGVTEAFF	TGTGCCAGCAGCTTAGACGGAGTCACTGAAGCTTTCTTT
TRBV9	.	TRBJ2-2	once	CASSSTSNTGELFF	TGTGCCAGCAGCAGCACCTCGAACACCGGGGAGCTGTTTTTT
TRBV7-9	.	TRBJ1-5	few	CASSPGSGSEPQHF	TGTGCCAGCAGCCCAGGGTCGGGTTCGGAGCCCCAGCATTTT
TRBV10-2	TRBD1	TRBJ1-5	once	CASSDRGHQPQHF	TGCGCCAGCAGTGACAGGGGGCATCAGCCCCAGCATTTT
TRBV3-1/TRBV3-2	TRBD2	TRBJ2-3	.	CASSQASGGTDTQYF	TGTGCCAGCAGCCAGGCTAGCGGGGGCACAGATACGCAGTATTTT
TRBV19	.	TRBJ1-1	few	CASSAPSYQNTEAFF	TGTGCCAGTAGTGCCCCCAGTTACCAGAACACTGAAGCTTTCTTT
TRBV24-1	.	TRBJ1-2	few	CATSGGSYGYTF	TGTGCCACCAGTGGAGGTTCCTATGGCTACACCTTC
TRBV7-2	TRBD1	TRBJ1-2	.	CASSSGQGWNYGYTF	TGTGCCAGCAGCTCAGGACAGGGATGGAACTATGGCTACACCTTC
TRBV10-2	.	TRBJ2-3	.	CASSESGETDTQYF	TGCGCCAGCAGTGAGTCAGGAGAGACAGATACGCAGTATTTT
TRBV5-1	.	TRBJ1-2	.	CASSLTEGQNYGYTF	TGCGCCAGCAGCTTAACCGAAGGACAGAACTATGGCTACACCTTC
TRBV7-2	.	TRBJ1-5	.	CASSPRDFSQPQHF	TGTGCCAGCAGCCCCCGGGACTTCAGTCAGCCCCAGCATTTT
TRBV28	TRBD1	TRBJ1-4	once	CASSLGDRLNEKLFF	TGTGCCAGCAGTTTAGGGGACAGGCTCAATGAAAAACTGTTTTTT
TRBV5-4	.	TRBJ2-2	.	CASSPAVTGELFF	TGTGCCAGCAGCCCGGCGGTCACCGGGGAGCTGTTTTTT
TRBV9	.	TRBJ2-7	.	CASRHRGYEQYF	TGTGCCAGCAGACACCGCGGGTACGAGCAGTACTTC
TRBV28	.	TRBJ1-2	.	CASSPQSGDYGYTF	TGTGCCAGCAGTCCCCAGTCAGGGGACTATGGCTACACCTTC
TRBV7-2	TRBD2	TRBJ2-2	.	CASSPSGLTIGELFF	TGTGCCAGCAGCCCATCGGGACTAACGATCGGGGAGCTGTTTTTT
TRBV18	TRBD1	TRBJ2-2	once	CASSHGQVTGELFF	TGTGCCAGCTCACATGGACAGGTGACCGGGGAGCTGTTTTTT
TRBV12-3/TRBV12-4	.	TRBJ1-1	.	CASTLRGSEAFF	TGTGCCAGCACCTTACGGGGATCTGAAGCTTTCTTT
TRBV7-3	TRBD2	TRBJ2-1	.	CASSRTSNEDEQFF	TGTGCCAGCAGCCGGACTAGCAATGAGGATGAGCAGTTCTTC
TRBV6-4	.	TRBJ2-2	.	CASSDNRDTGELFF	TGTGCCAGCAGTGATAACAGGGACACCGGGGAGCTGTTTTTT
TRBV2	TRBD1	TRBJ1-5	.	CASSVDRGRPQHF	TGTGCCAGCAGTGTAGACAGGGGTCGGCCCCAGCATTTT
TRBV2	.	TRBJ2-1	once	CASSVFRGGGEQFF	TGTGCCAGCAGTGTTTTCAGGGGCGGAGGTGAGCAGTTCTTC
TRBV5-1	.	TRBJ2-2	once	CASSPSPGGLTGELFF	TGCGCCAGCAGCCCTTCCCCGGGGGGCCTCACCGGGGAGCTGTTTTTT
TRBV7-9	.	TRBJ1-1	few	CASSLTGYPTEAFF	TGTGCCAGCAGCTTAACGGGGTATCCCACTGAAGCTTTCTTT
TRBV10-3	.	TRBJ1-2	.	CAISESSYGYTF	TGTGCCATCAGTGAGTCCAGCTATGGCTACACCTTC
TRBV18	TRBD1	TRBJ1-5	.	CASSPTGVDQPQHF	TGTGCCAGCTCACCCACAGGGGTAGACCAGCCCCAGCATTTT
TRBV2	.	TRBJ1-5	.	CASSEAEGEGYQPQHF	TGTGCCAGCAGTGAAGCGGAGGGAGAGGGTTATCAGCCCCAGCATTTT
TRBV6-5	.	TRBJ1-5	.	CASSFTSEGQPQHF	TGTGCCAGCAGCTTTACTTCGGAGGGTCAGCCCCAGCATTTT
TRBV5-5	.	TRBJ2-3	once	CASSLGLSTDTQYF	TGTGCCAGCAGCTTAGGACTAAGCACAGATACGCAGTATTTT
TRBV5-1	TRBD2	TRBJ2-1	.	CASSLVGGGVGYNEQFF	TGCGCCAGCAGCTTGGTCGGCGGGGGGGTTGGCTACAATGAGCAGTTCTTC
TRBV5-4	.	TRBJ1-1	.	CASSFPRTVNTEAFF	TGTGCCAGCAGCTTCCCCCGTACAGTGAACACTGAAGCTTTCTTT
TRBV19	.	TRBJ2-7	.	CASSIGAGAFPYEQYF	TGTGCCAGTAGTATAGGTGCGGGGGCCTTTCCCTACGAGCAGTACTTC
TRBV4-1	TRBD2	TRBJ2-7	.	CASSRSLADASYEQYF	TGCGCCAGCAGCCGCTCTCTAGCGGATGCCTCCTACGAGCAGTACTTC
TRBV10-1	.	TRBJ1-1	.	CASSGAPHRAFF	TGCGCCAGCAGTGGCGCCCCCCACCGAGCTTTCTTT
TRBV20-1	.	TRBJ2-1	.	CSASRGIEQFF	TGCAGTGCTAGCAGGGGAATTGAGCAGTTCTTC
TRBV5-6	TRBD1	TRBJ1-2	.	CASSPQKDRVDGYTF	TGTGCCAGCAGCCCACAAAAGGACAGGGTGGACGGCTACACCTTC
TRBV18	.	TRBJ1-1	.	CASSPAGYLDTEAFF	TGTGCCAGCTCACCTGCAGGGTATTTGGACACTGAAGCTTTCTTT